A single sample is the source of the 19 T cell receptor beta chains below, sequenced in a study of control samples from healthy donors and cancer patients. TCRdb keeps only in-frame clones here, not all; method: immunoSEQ multiplex PCR. Counted here are some 94,000 clones, 85% to 90% occurring once; the ten biggest clones make up about 1.3%. The specimen sequenced was blood. These receptors were collected from a woman aged 45-65 years in good health.

The rearrangement links TRBV4-2 to TRBJ2-1, with 7 bases fitting TRBD2. Per the germline V gene, CDR1 is LGHNA and CDR2 is YNFKEQ. After removal of 5 bases from V and 8 bases from J, the junction contained 18 bases not matched to a gene. There are 17 residues in the CDR3. CDR3 bases: TGTGCCAGCAGCGATCGAGGAGGTGGCGGGAGTGTCTATGAGCAGTTCTTC. Its translation: CASSDRGGGGSVYEQFF.

The genes are TRBV5-1 and TRBJ2-5, with 11 bases matching TRBD1. Germline V lookup: CDR1 SGHRS, CDR2 YFSETQ. The J segment lost 4 bases and the V segment lost 6 bases, leaving 8 bases of the junction unmatched. This CDR3 comprises 15 residues. The CDR3 nucleotides are TGCGCCAGCACCCGGGACAGGGGGAATGGAGAGACCCAGTACTTC. Its translation is CASTRDRGNGETQYF.

The chain links TRBV5-4 to TRBJ1-2; D gene ambiguous. This CDR3 has 14 residues. V was cut by 2 bases and J by 3 bases, with 11 bases left in between. CDR1 is SGHNT and CDR2 is YYREEE in the germline V gene (reference sequence). CDR3 nucleotides: TGTGCCAGCAGCTTCGGCAGACTCGACTATGGCTACACCTTC. Its translation is CASSFGRLDYGYTF.

The rearrangement links TRBV28 to TRBJ2-2, with 7 bases fitting TRBD1. This CDR3 contains 17 residues. Germline loops: CDR1 MDHEN, CDR2 SYDVKM. The ends lost 7 bases at V and 0 bases at J; junction bases unmatched: 11. CDR3 coding DNA: TGTGCCAGCACCCAAGCCCCAACAGGGGCGAACACCGGGGAGCTGTTTTTT. This translates into CASTQAPTGANTGELFF.

In its sample, this clone was seen once. The V call is TRBV7-8, the J call TRBJ2-3, with 8 bases matching TRBD2. V lost 2 bases and J lost 5; bases outside the gene matches: 6. This CDR3 region has 15 residues. Germline V gives CDR1 SGHVS, CDR2 FQNEAQ. CDR3 loop: CASSLIGTSGDTQYF. CDR3 DNA sequence: TGTGCCAGCAGCTTAATCGGGACTAGTGGAGATACGCAGTATTTT.

This chain joins TRBV11-3 and TRBJ2-1; TRBD1 is a possible D gene (5 bases). V lost 1 base and J lost 4, with 8 bases in between. This CDR3 is 14 amino acids long. Per the germline V gene, CDR1 is SGHNT and CDR2 is YENEEA. CDR3 region: CASSLVSGYNEQFF. The CDR3 DNA reads as TGTGCCAGCAGCTTAGTATCAGGGTACAATGAGCAGTTCTTC.

This clone was recorded only once. The J gene is TRBJ2-3, the V gene TRBV28, with D possibly TRBD1 on 6 matching bases. The CDR3 extends over 12 amino acids. CDR1 MDHEN and CDR2 SYDVKM come from the germline V gene. Between the trimmed V and J ends, which lost 4 bases and 5 bases, there was a span of 7 bases. For the CDR3, the DNA is TGTGCCAGCAGTTCGACAGGAGATACGCAGTATTTT. It translates to CASSSTGDTQYF.

The chain uses TRBV6-6 and TRBJ1-3; D remains unclear. The CDR3 spans 14 residues. The V and J ends lost 7 bases and 0 bases respectively, with 10 bases between them. Per germline, CDR1 MNHNY and CDR2 SVGAGI (reference sequence). CDR3: CASNTGSSGNTIYF. The DNA of the CDR3 is TGTGCCAGCAACACGGGGTCCTCTGGAAACACCATATATTTT.

The gene calls are TRBV11-3 and TRBJ2-5, with 9 bases matching TRBD2. With 7 bases clipped from V and 5 bases from J, the junction kept 5 bases outside the gene matches. The CDR3 loop spans 13 amino acids. CDR1 and CDR2 (germline): SGHNT, YENEEA. This CDR3 is CASILAGTETQYF. DNA for the CDR3: TGTGCCAGCATCCTAGCGGGAACTGAGACCCAGTACTTC. Full variable domain (outside the CDR3, taken from reference TRBV11-3 and TRBJ2-5): EAGVVQSPRYKIIEKKQPVAFWCNPISGHNTLYWYLQNLGQGPELLIRYENEEAVDDSQLPKDRFSAERLKGVDSTLKIQPAELGDSAVYLCASILAGTETQYFGPGTRLLVL.

This clone appeared a single time. The genes are TRBV5-1 and TRBJ2-5, with TRBD1 as a possible D gene (5 bases). V lost 5 bases, J lost 3 bases, and 14 bases lay in between. CDR3 size: 14 residues. Germline values: CDR1 SGHRS, CDR2 YFSETQ. CDR3 in DNA: TGCGCCAGCAGAGCAGGGCTTGGGGAAGAGACCCAGTACTTC. As protein: CASRAGLGEETQYF. The variable domain in full, with the rest retrieved from reference TRBV5-1 and TRBJ2-5, is KAGVTQTPRYLIKTRGQQVTLSCSPISGHRSVSWYQQTPGQGLQFLFEYFSETQRNKGNFPGRFSGRQFSNSRSEMNVSTLELGDSALYLCASRAGLGEETQYFGPGTRLLVL.

CDR3 protein: CASAQGAGYGYTF. The CDR3 DNA follows: TGTGCCAGTGCCCAGGGGGCGGGGTATGGCTACACCTTC. V usage is TRBV2 and J usage is TRBJ1-2; 8 bases match TRBD1. The CDR3 spans 13 residues. V trimming: 9 bases; J trimming: 5 bases; junction bases outside the gene matches: 8. Germline-derived CDR1 and CDR2 are SNHLY and FYNNEI. The variable domain in full, completed from reference TRBV2 and TRBJ1-2, reads EPEVTQTPSHQVTQMGQEVILRCVPISNHLYFYWYRQILGQKVEFLVSFYNNEISEKSEIFDDQFSVERPDGSNFTLKIRSTKLEDSAMYFCASAQGAGYGYTFGSGTRLTVV.

The chain has TRBV29-1 and TRBJ2-1; 8 nucleotides agree with TRBD2. The junction had 23 bases not matched to a gene; V was cut back by 7 bases and J by 0 bases. The CDR3 is 20 residues long. The germline V gene encodes CDR1 SQVTM and CDR2 ANQGSEA. The CDR3 coding sequence is TGCAGCGCCCAAGGCATCGGCGGGAGGCCCTCGATAAGCTCCTACAATGAGCAGTTCTTC. It encodes CSAQGIGGRPSISSYNEQFF.

The J gene is TRBJ2-7, the V gene TRBV1; the table names TRBD2, a call not compared with the DNA. TRBV1 is labeled a pseudogene. The CDR3 is 15 residues long. The CDR3 region is CTSSQDNEGVGEQYF. CDR3 bases: TGCACCAGCAGCCAAGATAACGAGGGAGTGGGAGAGCAGTACTTC.

The rearrangement links TRBV18 to TRBJ2-3; D gene ambiguous. The CDR3 is made up of 15 amino acids. Between the trimmed V and J ends, which lost 6 bases and 2 bases, there was a span of 15 bases. Germline V gene sequence: CDR1 KGHSH, CDR2 LQKENI. The CDR3 reads CASSQGYLDTDTQYF. DNA for the CDR3: TGTGCCAGCTCCCAAGGGTACCTGGACACAGATACGCAGTATTTT.

V usage is TRBV10-3 and J usage is TRBJ1-1; 7 bases are a match to TRBD1. CDR1 ENHRY and CDR2 SYGVKD come from the germline V gene. V trimming: 3 bases; J trimming: 10 bases; junction bases outside the gene matches: 11. This CDR3 comprises 14 residues. The CDR3 reads CAISETGGQPSAFF. The CDR3 nucleotides are TGTGCCATCAGTGAAACGGGGGGACAGCCATCAGCTTTCTTT.

This clone was detected once. V usage is TRBV6-2 or TRBV6-3 and J usage is TRBJ2-1; tentative D call: TRBD1 (7 bases). This CDR3 comprises 11 residues. V lost 2 bases and J lost 13, with 9 bases in between. The germline V gene has CDR1 MNHEY and CDR2 SVGEGT. In nucleotides, the CDR3 is TGTGCCAGCAGTTACCAGGGGGGACAGTTCTTC. Translated: CASSYQGGQFF.

V gene TRBV3-1 (or the pseudogene TRBV3-2) combines with J gene TRBJ2-1; weak D call: TRBD1 (6 bases). Trimming stripped 1 base from V and 9 bases from J, with 7 bases between. Germline CDR1 and CDR2: LGHDT and YNNKEL (reference sequence). The CDR3 extends over 12 amino acids. The CDR3 region is CASSQARGEQFF. The CDR3 bases are TGTGCCAGCAGCCAAGCCAGGGGTGAGCAGTTCTTC.

In DNA, the CDR3 is TGTGCCAGCACCCCGGGGCTAGAAAGCAATCAGCCCCAGCATTTT. Translation gives CASTPGLESNQPQHF. V usage is TRBV6-2 or TRBV6-3 and J usage is TRBJ1-5; TRBD1 is a possible D gene (5 bases). Per the germline V gene, CDR1 is MNHEY and CDR2 is SVGEGT. Trimming took off 7 bases at V and 1 base at J, with 14 bases between the two ends. CDR3 length equals 15 residues.

The chain employs TRBV7-9 and TRBJ1-1; D is possibly TRBD1 (5 bases). Germline V gives CDR1 SEHNR, CDR2 FQNEAQ (reference sequence). The CDR3 has 14 amino acids. Trimming left V 4 bases short and J 4 bases short, with 13 bases between. The DNA for the CDR3 is TGTGCCAGCAGCTCCAGGGACTTGAGCACTGAAGCTTTCTTT. Amino acid sequence: CASSSRDLSTEAFF.